This record covers a single T cell receptor (beta chain). Its antigen specificity is not known. No per-base quality is available; no much larger clone lies one base away. The trial excluded patients who had a history of autoimmune disease or were on systemic immunosuppression. In every dose cohort, peripheral blood was drawn for TCR sequencing at baseline, cycle 4 day 1, and cycle 7 day 1. Samples were obtained from an open-label, multicenter, first-in-human phase I dose-escalation trial of ivuxolimab. The trial enrolled adults with locally advanced or metastatic head and neck squamous cell, hepatocellular, melanoma or renal cell carcinoma. Before TCR sequencing, CD4+ T cells and CD8+ T cells from peripheral blood were sorted into separate populations. This sample stems from a study of OX40 agonist ivuxolimab in advanced cancers. Background on the whole study: Ivuxolimab was a fully human IgG2 agonistic monoclonal antibody targeting the costimulatory receptor OX40 (CD134). Intravenous ivuxolimab was administered to patients every 2 weeks at six dose levels: 0.01, 0.1, 0.3, 1.5, 3 and 10 mg/kg. Among the 52 dose-escalation patients, about 20 had hepatocellular carcinoma, approximately 15 melanoma, 9 renal cell carcinoma and 9 head and neck cancer. The dose-escalation cohort was about 87% male with a mean age of about 60 years, ranging from 23 to 79. Prior anti-PD-1, anti-PD-L1 or anti-CTLA-4 therapy was permitted, and approximately 40% of dose-escalation patients had received checkpoint inhibitors. Partial responses were achieved by three dose-escalation patients, of whom one had hepatocellular carcinoma and two had cutaneous melanoma. Peripheral TCRbeta sequencing was intended to test whether TCR sequence diversity was altered and clonal T-cell expansion was caused by ivuxolimab. The monotherapy dose-escalation portion (N ≈ 56 patients) of the phase I ivuxolimab trial is reported in the paper.

Overall results and qualifications from the work: Antigen specificity was not determined for the clonally expanded peripheral T cells. Low levels of normalized T-cell clonal expansion were also seen in some nonresponding patients. At doses from 0.1 to 3.0 mg/kg, clonal expansion was seen in both CD4+ and CD8+ blood T cells between baseline and week 6. On average, CD8+ T cells showed more expanded clones than CD4+ T cells after ivuxolimab. Partial responders in the 0.1-3.0 mg/kg groups had among the lowest normalized peripheral clonal expansion, especially among CD8+ T cells.

Reading the germline V gene gives CDR1 MNHEY and CDR2 SVGAGI. The V end loses 10 bases and the J end loses 6 bases, and a stretch of 9 bases separates them. Inclusive of the bounding cysteine and phenylalanine, the CDR3 is 11 residues long. Only the CDR3 portion is preserved as DNA: 33 bases, with reading frame beginning at the first base. For sequencing of the TCRbeta CDR3 region, genomic DNA was extracted from the sorted cells. TCRbeta CDR3 regions were sequenced using the immunoSEQ Assay. TCRdb retrieved this table from immuneACCESS and kept in-frame rearrangements only. Not all clones are present; in checked studies, unresolved V genes account for under half, and no reason is known for the remainder. For this sample there are around 40,000 clones; 75% to 90% appear just once. Around 14% of the sample lies in the top ten.

This TCR was sampled from an adult with an advanced solid tumor such as melanoma, head and neck, liver or kidney cancer. The source was CD4+ or CD8+ T cells sorted from blood, collected in a trial of the OX40 agonist ivuxolimab. The chain employs TRBV6-5 and TRBJ2-2, with no confidently assigned D gene. The DNA is TGTGCCACCTATGGGGCCGGGGAGCTGTTTTTT. Protein translation: CATYGAGELFF.